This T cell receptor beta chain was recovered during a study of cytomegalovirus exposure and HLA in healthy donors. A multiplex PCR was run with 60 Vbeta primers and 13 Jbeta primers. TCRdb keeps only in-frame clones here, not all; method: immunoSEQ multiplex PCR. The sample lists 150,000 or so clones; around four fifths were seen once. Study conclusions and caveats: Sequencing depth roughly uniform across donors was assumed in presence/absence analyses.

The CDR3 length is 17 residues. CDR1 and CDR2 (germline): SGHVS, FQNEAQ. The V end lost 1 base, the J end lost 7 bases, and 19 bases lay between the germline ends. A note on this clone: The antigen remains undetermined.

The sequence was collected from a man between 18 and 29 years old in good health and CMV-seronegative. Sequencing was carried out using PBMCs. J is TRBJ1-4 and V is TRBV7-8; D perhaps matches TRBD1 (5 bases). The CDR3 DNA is TGTGCCAGCAGCTTAGAGCGCGGCGGGGGGAGAGGTGAAAAACTGTTTTTT. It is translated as CASSLERGGGRGEKLFF.